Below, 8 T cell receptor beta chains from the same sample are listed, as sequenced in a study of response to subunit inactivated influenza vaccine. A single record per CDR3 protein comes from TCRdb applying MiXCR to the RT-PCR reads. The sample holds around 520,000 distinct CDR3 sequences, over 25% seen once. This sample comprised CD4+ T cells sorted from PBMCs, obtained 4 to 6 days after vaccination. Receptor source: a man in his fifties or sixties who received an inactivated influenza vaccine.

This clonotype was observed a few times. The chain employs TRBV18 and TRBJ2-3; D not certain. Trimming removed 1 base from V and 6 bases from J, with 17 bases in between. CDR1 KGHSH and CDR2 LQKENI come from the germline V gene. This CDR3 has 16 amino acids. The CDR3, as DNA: TGTGCCAGCTCACCACGGCTGGACCGCCGAGGCGATACGCAGTATTTT. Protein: CASSPRLDRRGDTQYF.

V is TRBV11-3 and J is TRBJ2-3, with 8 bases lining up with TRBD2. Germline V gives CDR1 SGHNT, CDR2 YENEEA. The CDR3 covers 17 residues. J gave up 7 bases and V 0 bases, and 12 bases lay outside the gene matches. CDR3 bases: TGTGCCAGCAGCTTAGATCGTCCAGCGGGGGCCAGATATACGCAGTATTTT. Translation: CASSLDRPAGARYTQYF.

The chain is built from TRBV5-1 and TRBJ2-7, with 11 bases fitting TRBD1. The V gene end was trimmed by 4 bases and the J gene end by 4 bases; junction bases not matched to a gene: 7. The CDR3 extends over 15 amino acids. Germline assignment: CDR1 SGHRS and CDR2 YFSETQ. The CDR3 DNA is TGCGCCAGCAGCCCCGGGACAGGGGGTTTTTACGAGCAGTACTTC. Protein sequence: CASSPGTGGFYEQYF.

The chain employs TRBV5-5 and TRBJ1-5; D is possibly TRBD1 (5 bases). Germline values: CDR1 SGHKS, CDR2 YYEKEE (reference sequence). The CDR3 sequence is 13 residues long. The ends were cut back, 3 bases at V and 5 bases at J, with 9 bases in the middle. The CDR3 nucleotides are TGTGCCAGCAGCTATCAGACAGATCAGCCCCAGCATTTT. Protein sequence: CASSYQTDQPQHF.

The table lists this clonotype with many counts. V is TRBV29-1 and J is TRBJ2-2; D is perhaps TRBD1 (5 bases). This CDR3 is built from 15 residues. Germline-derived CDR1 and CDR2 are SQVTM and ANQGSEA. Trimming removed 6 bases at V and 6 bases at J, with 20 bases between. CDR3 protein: CSVGRRGRGAGELFF. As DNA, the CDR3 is TGCAGCGTGGGAAGACGAGGAAGGGGCGCCGGGGAGCTGTTTTTT.

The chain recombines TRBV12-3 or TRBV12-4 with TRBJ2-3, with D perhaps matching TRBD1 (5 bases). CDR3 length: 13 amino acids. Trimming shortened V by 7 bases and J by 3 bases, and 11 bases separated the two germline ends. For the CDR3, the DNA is TGTGCCAGCACATGGGGCAGGACAGATACGCAGTATTTT. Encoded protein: CASTWGRTDTQYF.

DNA for the CDR3: TGTGCCAGCAGCCAGGCTTTTGCGAGCACAGATACGCAGTATTTT. Translation: CASSQAFASTDTQYF. The chain links TRBV3-1 to TRBJ2-3; D ambiguous. The germline CDR1 and CDR2 sequences are LGHDT and YNNKEL (reference sequence). The length of the CDR3 is 15 residues. Trimming left V 3 bases short and J 0 bases short, with 10 bases between.

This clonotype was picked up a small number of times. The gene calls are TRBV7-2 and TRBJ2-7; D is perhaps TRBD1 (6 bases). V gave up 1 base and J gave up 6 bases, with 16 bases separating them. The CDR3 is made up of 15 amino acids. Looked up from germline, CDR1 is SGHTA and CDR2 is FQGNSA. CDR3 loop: CASSLVGGISGEQYF. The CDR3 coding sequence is TGTGCCAGCAGCTTAGTAGGGGGTATCTCGGGCGAGCAGTACTTC. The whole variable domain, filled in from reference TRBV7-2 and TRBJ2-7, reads GAGVSQSPSNKVTEKGKDVELRCDPISGHTALYWYRQSLGQGLEFLIYFQGNSAPDKSGLPSDRFSAERTGGSVSTLTIQRTQQEDSAVYLCASSLVGGISGEQYFGPGTRLTVT.